These 18 T cell receptor beta chains came from one sample sequenced in a study of blood T cell repertoires in COVID-19. Data came from immunoSEQ multiplex PCR; TCRdb stores just in-frame clones and leaves some out. The data hold 390,000 or so clones, with about 90% observed a single time. Sequencing was performed on peripheral blood. Receptors were obtained from a woman aged 25-40 years with COVID-19, enrolled during active disease.

The J gene is TRBJ2-2, the V gene TRBV4-1; 9 bases map to TRBD2. V lost 0 bases to trimming and J lost 4 bases; unmatched junction nucleotides: 9. CDR1 MGHRA and CDR2 YSYEKL come from the germline V gene. The CDR3 consists of 18 residues. CDR3 protein: CASSQDFGLAGTTGELFF. The CDR3 coding sequence is TGCGCCAGCAGCCAAGATTTCGGGCTAGCGGGGACCACCGGGGAGCTGTTTTTT.

The chain couples TRBV5-5 to TRBJ1-4, with D possibly matching TRBD1 (5 bases). Germline assignment: CDR1 SGHKS and CDR2 YYEKEE (reference sequence). The CDR3 loop spans 14 amino acids. V shed 0 bases and J shed 5 bases, with 8 bases lying between them. For the CDR3, the DNA is TGTGCCAGCAGCTTGGACAGGAGAAATGAAAAACTGTTTTTT. Its translation is CASSLDRRNEKLFF.

The V gene is TRBV7-2, the J gene TRBJ2-3; the match to TRBD2 covers 7 bases. Germline V gene sequence: CDR1 SGHTA, CDR2 FQGNSA. V lost 0 bases and J lost 3; bases outside the gene matches: 3. The CDR3 totals 15 residues. DNA for the CDR3: TGTGCCAGCAGCTTAGCGGGAGGGTATACAGATACGCAGTATTTT. It codes for CASSLAGGYTDTQYF.

This rearrangement joins TRBV12-5 to TRBJ2-1, with 8 positions matching TRBD2. V was pared by 0 bases and J by 5 bases, with 9 bases of the junction left unmatched. CDR1 and CDR2 (germline): LGHNT, FRNRAP. This CDR3 has 17 residues. The CDR3 reads CASGLVLVGRAHNEQFF. In nucleotides, the CDR3 is TGTGCTAGTGGTTTGGTATTAGTCGGGAGGGCCCACAATGAGCAGTTCTTC.

The chain combines TRBV13 with TRBJ1-5; no reliable D call. Germline V lookup: CDR1 PRHDT, CDR2 FYEKMQ (reference sequence). The V end was cut by 4 bases, the J end by 7 bases, with 11 bases between. This CDR3 has 13 residues. The CDR3 DNA reads as TGTGCCAGCAGCTATGGAGGGCTACAGCCCCAGCATTTT. Its translation is CASSYGGLQPQHF.

The rearrangement joins TRBV7-9 to TRBJ1-2; tentatively, D is TRBD1 (5 bases). The V and J ends lost 2 bases and 13 bases respectively, with 20 bases between them. Germline V gene data show CDR1 as SEHNR and CDR2 as FQNEAQ (reference sequence). This CDR3 has 14 amino acids. CDR3 in amino acids: CASSLFGVRGPGTF. CDR3 DNA sequence: TGTGCCAGCAGCTTATTTGGCGTTAGGGGTCCGGGCACCTTC.

This chain links TRBV11-3 with TRBJ1-6; tentatively, D is TRBD1 (5 bases). Trimming cost V 0 bases and J 9 bases, with 15 bases left between them. Germline CDR1 reads SGHNT; CDR2 reads YENEEA. This CDR3 contains 16 residues. The CDR3 DNA follows: TGTGCCAGCAGCTTAGACGTAACGGGGGTGGGTTCACCCCTCCACTTT. This encodes CASSLDVTGVGSPLHF.

In its sample, this clone was seen a few times. The J gene is TRBJ1-1, the V gene TRBV3-1 (or the pseudogene TRBV3-2); D possibly corresponds to TRBD1 (6 bases). Germline loops: CDR1 LGHDT, CDR2 YNNKEL (reference sequence). Trimming stripped 2 bases from V and 7 bases from J, with 14 bases between. CDR3 length: 14 amino acids. CDR3 nucleotides: TGTGCCAGCAGCCAATCCGGGACAAGAGATGAAGCTTTCTTT. Translated, it gives CASSQSGTRDEAFF.

The table lists this clone with a count of one. The rearrangement links TRBV5-4 to TRBJ2-2; TRBD1 agrees at 11 bases. Germline CDR1 SGHNT, CDR2 YYREEE (reference sequence). This CDR3 contains 17 residues. V lost 0 bases and J lost 6; bases outside the gene matches: 7. The CDR3 region is CASSLAGTGGSAGELFF. CDR3 DNA sequence: TGTGCCAGCAGCTTGGCCGGGACAGGGGGATCAGCCGGGGAGCTGTTTTTT.

The chain couples TRBV27 to TRBJ1-2; D is uncertain. CDR3 size: 12 residues. Germline values: CDR1 MNHEY, CDR2 SMNVEV (reference sequence). V was clipped by 6 bases and J by 3 bases, with 8 bases between them. The CDR3 nucleotides are TGTGCCAGCAGGGCCGAAGACTATGGCTACACCTTC. This encodes CASRAEDYGYTF.

The rearrangement uses TRBV28 and TRBJ2-2, with 9 bases lining up with TRBD2. Trimming took 5 bases from V and 6 from J; bases not matched to a gene: 19. This CDR3 spans 19 amino acids. Germline lookup yields CDR1 MDHEN and CDR2 SYDVKM. CDR3 residues: CASSPAGGGAPGMAGELFF. DNA of the CDR3: TGTGCCAGCAGTCCTGCAGGCGGGGGGGCGCCCGGTATGGCCGGGGAGCTGTTTTTT.

V usage is TRBV11-3 and J usage is TRBJ2-3; a possible D gene is TRBD2 (5 bases). V lost 5 bases and J lost 2, with 20 bases in between. The CDR3 is 17 amino acids. Germline CDR1 SGHNT, CDR2 YENEEA. The CDR3 DNA is TGTGCCAGCAGCCCTCCGTGGGAGAGTAAGGACACAGATACGCAGTATTTT. This codes for CASSPPWESKDTDTQYF. The full variable domain, in which reference TRBV11-3 and TRBJ2-3 provide the parts outside the CDR3, is EAGVVQSPRYKIIEKKQPVAFWCNPISGHNTLYWYLQNLGQGPELLIRYENEEAVDDSQLPKDRFSAERLKGVDSTLKIQPAELGDSAVYLCASSPPWESKDTDTQYFGPGTRLTVL.

This clone was found once. V usage is TRBV11-2 and J usage is TRBJ2-2; D not resolved. V gave up 1 base and J gave up 1 base, with 10 bases separating them. The CDR3 extends over 16 amino acids. The germline V gene has CDR1 SGHAT and CDR2 FQNNGV. CDR3 bases: TGTGCCAGCAGCTTAGGTGGCAGACTGAACACCGGGGAGCTGTTTTTT. It encodes CASSLGGRLNTGELFF. The full variable domain, with the rest looked up from reference TRBV11-2 and TRBJ2-2, is EAGVAQSPRYKIIEKRQSVAFWCNPISGHATLYWYQQILGQGPKLLIQFQNNGVVDDSQLPKDRFSAERLKGVDSTLKIQPAKLEDSAVYLCASSLGGRLNTGELFFGEGSRLTVL.

This chain connects TRBV4-2 to TRBJ1-2; 12 nucleotides line up with TRBD1. The ends lost 0 bases at V and 4 bases at J; junction bases unmatched: 6. The germline V gene encodes CDR1 LGHNA and CDR2 YNFKEQ. This CDR3 region has 17 residues. As DNA, the CDR3 is TGTGCCAGCAGCCAAGATCGGGGACAGGGGGCTGGCTATGGCTACACCTTC. Protein product: CASSQDRGQGAGYGYTF.

The rearrangement links TRBV2 to TRBJ1-5, with D hard to call. Trimming took 4 bases from V and 0 from J, leaving 10 bases between them. The length of the CDR3 is 15 residues. Germline CDR1 and CDR2: SNHLY and FYNNEI. The CDR3 protein is CASSGTAHSNQPQHF. The CDR3 coding sequence is TGTGCCAGCAGTGGTACAGCACATAGCAATCAGCCCCAGCATTTT. Variable domain in full (rest from reference TRBV2 and TRBJ1-5): EPEVTQTPSHQVTQMGQEVILRCVPISNHLYFYWYRQILGQKVEFLVSFYNNEISEKSEIFDDQFSVERPDGSNFTLKIRSTKLEDSAMYFCASSGTAHSNQPQHFGDGTRLSIL.

V and J are TRBV4-1 and TRBJ1-4; possibly TRBD1 for D (6 bases). V lost 3 bases, J lost 5 bases, and 16 bases lay in between. The CDR3 runs to 16 residues. Germline V gives CDR1 MGHRA, CDR2 YSYEKL. The DNA of the CDR3 is TGCGCCAGCAGCCATCAGACAGGAATAATAAATGAAAAACTGTTTTTT. The encoded protein is CASSHQTGIINEKLFF.

The chain uses TRBV21-1 and TRBJ2-7; the table's D gene call, TRBD2, was not cross checked with the DNA. TRBV21-1 is listed as a pseudogene. The CDR3 contains 17 residues. CDR3 DNA: TGTGCCAGCAGCCCCAAGGGCCGGCGGGGGGCACCCTACGAGCAGTACTTC. It is translated as CASSPKGRRGAPYEQYF.

The genes are TRBV28 and TRBJ2-7; TRBD1 is a possible D gene (6 bases). This CDR3 is built from 15 residues. Trimming stripped 6 bases from V and 2 bases from J, with 17 bases between. Germline-derived CDR1 and CDR2 are MDHEN and SYDVKM. CDR3 sequence reads: CASSLPRGSAYEQYF. CDR3 sequence (DNA): TGTGCCAGCAGCCTCCCCAGGGGAAGTGCCTACGAGCAGTACTTC.